These 27 T cell receptor beta chains were all obtained from the same sample, sequenced in a study of neurological immune-mediated disorders. TCRdb re-called the 5' RACE reads through MiXCR, storing one row per CDR3 protein. The sample has 57,000 or so distinct CDR3 sequences, approximately 10% seen once. Sequenced sample: PBMCs. These receptors all come from a man aged 55 to 70 in good health.

This clonotype occurred many times. The CDR3 DNA reads as TGTGCCAGCAGTGAAGATCAGGGGGCTCAGCCCCAGCATTTT. Translated, it gives CASSEDQGAQPQHF. The gene calls are TRBV2 and TRBJ1-5; 8 bases fit TRBD1. The CDR3 is 14 residues long. The junction had 2 bases not matched to a gene; V was cut back by 1 base and J by 6 bases. Germline CDR1 and CDR2: SNHLY and FYNNEI.

This clonotype was recorded only once. A read error is possible here, since a much larger clone lies one base away. This chain joins TRBV7-2 and TRBJ1-2; D is unresolved. Per germline, CDR1 SGHTA and CDR2 FQGNSA. The CDR3 is made up of 16 amino acids. DNA of the CDR3: TGTGCCAACAGCAGTTATGATGGGGAGGTCGTCTATGGCTACACCTTC. It specifies CANSSYDGEVVYGYTF. The whole variable domain, filled in from reference TRBV7-2 and TRBJ1-2, reads GAGVSQSPSNKVTEKGKDVELRCDPISGHTALYWYRQSLGQGLEFLIYFQGNSAPDKSGLPSDRFSAERTGGSVSTLTIQRTQQEDSAVYLCANSSYDGEVVYGYTFGSGTRLTVV.

The table lists this clonotype with many counts. The chain is built from TRBV5-5 and TRBJ1-1, with D perhaps matching TRBD1 (6 bases). This CDR3 is 15 amino acids long. V shed 0 bases and J shed 1 base, with 10 bases lying between them. CDR1 SGHKS and CDR2 YYEKEE come from the germline V gene (reference sequence). CDR3 residues: CASSLVAGANTEAFF. The CDR3 coding sequence is TGTGCCAGCAGCTTGGTAGCAGGGGCGAACACTGAAGCTTTCTTT.

This clonotype was detected ten times or more. The gene calls are TRBV18 and TRBJ2-1; 9 nucleotides line up with TRBD2. The CDR3 is made up of 15 amino acids. V shed 0 bases, J shed 8 bases, and the junction held 5 bases outside the gene matches. Germline V gives CDR1 KGHSH, CDR2 LQKENI. The CDR3: CASSPPMRGGDEQFF. The CDR3 DNA sequence: TGTGCCAGCTCACCACCGATGCGGGGGGGTGATGAGCAGTTCTTC.

The chain combines TRBV29-1 with TRBJ1-2, with D uncertain. Germline-derived CDR1 and CDR2 are SQVTM and ANQGSEA. The length of the CDR3 is 12 residues. Trimming took 7 bases from V and 1 from J, leaving 10 bases between them. The CDR3 here is CSASDFNYGYTF. In DNA form, the CDR3 reads TGCAGCGCGTCCGATTTTAACTATGGCTACACCTTC.

This clonotype was seen many times. The gene calls are TRBV9 and TRBJ2-1, with D unclear. In germline, CDR1 is SGDLS, CDR2 YYNGEE. CDR3 length: 13 residues. Deletions cut 4 bases from V and 7 bases from J, with 12 bases between. CDR3 sequence reads: CASSPPGFNEQFF. The CDR3, as DNA: TGTGCCAGCAGCCCGCCGGGCTTTAATGAGCAGTTCTTC.

This clonotype was recorded many times. The rearrangement uses TRBV27 and TRBJ2-7, with D unclear. The V gene's germline CDR1 is MNHEY and CDR2 SMNVEV (reference sequence). CDR3 length equals 13 residues. V lost 0 bases and J 3 bases, leaving 6 bases between the germline ends. The CDR3, as DNA: TGTGCCAGCAGTTTATCGCCCAGCTACGAGCAGTACTTC. Amino acid sequence: CASSLSPSYEQYF.

This clonotype was observed many times. The rearrangement uses TRBV7-2 and TRBJ1-2, with TRBD1 identical over 8 bases. The CDR3 loop spans 16 amino acids. The germline V gene encodes CDR1 SGHTA and CDR2 FQGNSA. Unmatched junction bases numbered 10, after V lost 3 bases and J lost 4 bases. Here the CDR3 DNA reads TGTGCCAGCAGCTTGACAGGGGTCCCCACTAGCTATGGCTACACCTTC. This gives the protein CASSLTGVPTSYGYTF.

A few counts support this clonotype. A much larger clone lies a single base off, so this may be a read error. V and J are TRBV20-1 and TRBJ2-5; D not certain. V shed 8 bases and J shed 9 bases, with 19 bases lying between them. Germline CDR1 is DFQATT and CDR2 is SNEGSKA (reference sequence). CDR3 length equals 12 residues. This CDR3 reads CSTKSINGAQYF. CDR3 DNA sequence: TGCAGTACTAAGTCTATTAATGGGGCCCAGTACTTC.

This clonotype was seen ten or more times. The chain recombines TRBV4-3 with TRBJ2-2, with D perhaps matching TRBD1 (5 bases). The germline V and J ends were trimmed by 3 bases and 2 bases, with 10 bases remaining between them. This CDR3 has 15 residues. Germline CDR1 reads LGHNA; CDR2 reads YSLEER. CDR3 sequence (DNA): TGCGCCAGCAGCCAGGGCAGGGCTAACACCGGGGAGCTGTTTTTT. It translates to CASSQGRANTGELFF.

This clonotype was detected ten times or more. This rearrangement joins TRBV7-2 to TRBJ1-1, with no clear D. The CDR3 covers 12 residues. Trimming cost V 4 bases and J 11 bases, with 14 bases left between them. The germline V gene has CDR1 SGHTA and CDR2 FQGNSA. CDR3 protein: CASSSARGKAFF. The CDR3 DNA sequence: TGTGCCAGCAGCTCAGCCCGGGGAAAGGCTTTCTTT. The variable domain in full, with the rest retrieved from reference TRBV7-2 and TRBJ1-1, is GAGVSQSPSNKVTEKGKDVELRCDPISGHTALYWYRQSLGQGLEFLIYFQGNSAPDKSGLPSDRFSAERTGGSVSTLTIQRTQQEDSAVYLCASSSARGKAFFGQGTRLTVV.

At least ten counts were recorded for this clonotype. This sequence joins TRBV5-4 and TRBJ2-2, with 7 bases aligning to TRBD1. After removal of 2 bases from V and 6 bases from J, the junction contained 4 bases not matched to a gene. The CDR3 sequence is 14 residues long. Germline V lookup: CDR1 SGHNT, CDR2 YYREEE (reference sequence). CDR3 protein: CASSFRQGAGELFF. The CDR3 region has the DNA TGTGCCAGCAGCTTCAGGCAGGGGGCCGGGGAGCTGTTTTTT.

This clonotype was detected ten times or more. The chain links TRBV7-9 to TRBJ2-6; a weak D match, TRBD1 (5 bases). Germline V lookup: CDR1 SEHNR, CDR2 FQNEAQ (reference sequence). This CDR3 spans 18 amino acids. V was shortened by 2 bases and J by 0 bases, with 14 bases between the two germline ends. The CDR3 is CASSLRPSDSSGANVLTF. In nucleotides, the CDR3 is TGTGCCAGCAGCTTACGCCCCTCCGACAGCTCTGGGGCCAACGTCCTGACTTTC. The complete variable domain, with remaining parts taken from reference TRBV7-9 and TRBJ2-6, reads DTGVSQNPRHKITKRGQNVTFRCDPISEHNRLYWYRQTLGQGPEFLTYFQNEAQLEKSRLLSDRFSAERPKGSFSTLEIQRTEQGDSAMYLCASSLRPSDSSGANVLTFGAGSRLTVL.

Ten or more counts support this clonotype. The V call is TRBV20-1, the J call TRBJ1-5, with D possibly TRBD1 on 5 matching bases. CDR3 size: 13 residues. CDR1 and CDR2 (germline): DFQATT, SNEGSKA (reference sequence). V lost 3 bases and J lost 8, with 14 bases in between. CDR3 bases: TGCAGTGCTAGCGTTCGGGGGAGGGAGCCCCAGCATTTT. This codes for CSASVRGREPQHF.

This clonotype was found many times. This chain joins TRBV5-6 and TRBJ1-2; 9 bases are shared with TRBD1. The CDR3 sequence is 13 residues long. Germline V gene sequence: CDR1 SGHDT, CDR2 YYEEEE. The junction had 5 bases not matched to a gene; V was cut back by 3 bases and J by 8 bases. This chain's CDR3 is CASSWTGVGGYTF. DNA of the CDR3: TGTGCCAGCAGCTGGACAGGGGTCGGCGGCTACACCTTC.

This clonotype was detected many times. This chain joins TRBV7-2 and TRBJ1-5, with a possible D match to TRBD1 (5 bases). Germline-derived CDR1 and CDR2 are SGHTA and FQGNSA. Trimming pared 0 bases from V and 7 bases from J, leaving 13 bases between. The CDR3 spans 15 residues. CDR3 in amino acids: CASSLALGGSQPQHF. The CDR3 coding sequence is TGTGCCAGCAGCTTAGCGCTCGGGGGAAGCCAGCCCCAGCATTTT.

This clonotype was seen repeatedly, ten times or more. V and J are TRBV24-1 and TRBJ1-2; D is undetermined. Germline V gene data show CDR1 as KGHDR and CDR2 as SFDVKD. The V end lost 12 bases, the J end lost 1 base, and 11 bases lay between the germline ends. The CDR3 loop spans 12 amino acids. The CDR3 reads CAASTDNYGYTF. The CDR3 bases are TGTGCCGCCTCGACGGATAACTATGGCTACACCTTC.

This clonotype was counted at least ten times. V and J are TRBV20-1 and TRBJ2-7, with a weak D call TRBD2 (5 bases). Germline assignment: CDR1 DFQATT and CDR2 SNEGSKA (reference sequence). Trimming removed 1 base at V and 3 bases at J, with 10 bases between. CDR3 length: 13 amino acids. For the CDR3, the DNA is TGCAGTGCTAGAGTCAGCGGAGACTACGAGCAGTACTTC. Its translation: CSARVSGDYEQYF.

The chain is built from TRBV18 and TRBJ1-2, with 10 bases fitting TRBD1. CDR1 and CDR2 from the germline V gene are KGHSH and LQKENI. With V trimmed by 0 bases and J by 5 bases, 3 bases remained unmatched. The CDR3 runs to 15 residues. The CDR3 here is CASSPPGQGLYGYTF. CDR3 DNA sequence: TGTGCCAGCTCACCACCGGGACAGGGGCTTTATGGCTACACCTTC.

Ten or more counts support this clonotype. The chain carries TRBV5-1 and TRBJ2-1; 7 positions agree with TRBD2. Trimming at V came to 4 bases and at J to 0 bases, leaving 7 bases not matched to a gene. There are 16 residues in the CDR3. Germline V gene data show CDR1 as SGHRS and CDR2 as YFSETQ. CDR3 bases: TGCGCCAGCAGCCGACGACTAGCCTCCTCCTACAATGAGCAGTTCTTC. Translated: CASSRRLASSYNEQFF.

On this clonotype itself: One end of the junction does not line up with germline, which may come from a read error. The V call is TRBV19, the J call TRBJ2-2; 9 bases align to TRBD1. CDR1 and CDR2 (germline): LNHDA, SQIVND (reference sequence). There are 14 residues in the CDR3. The CDR3 spells CASRDRVNNGELFF. CDR3 DNA: TGTGCCAGCCGGGACAGGGTGAACAACGGGGAGCTGTTTTTT.

This clonotype appeared many times. This chain uses TRBV6-5 with TRBJ1-5; a weak D match, TRBD1 (6 bases). Germline V CDR1 and CDR2: MNHEY, SVGAGI. Trimming left V 5 bases short and J 6 bases short, with 14 bases between. The CDR3 contains 14 residues. CDR3 protein: CASSPQGLGQPQHF. CDR3 DNA sequence: TGTGCCAGCAGTCCACAGGGTCTCGGTCAGCCCCAGCATTTT.

At least ten counts were recorded for this clonotype. The V and J genes are TRBV29-1 and TRBJ2-1; D perhaps matches TRBD1 (6 bases). The CDR3 length is 13 residues. The germline gives CDR1 SQVTM, CDR2 ANQGSEA. V lost 6 bases, J lost 6 bases, and 15 bases lay in between. In nucleotides, the CDR3 is TGCAGCGTAAATCGGGACACCTTCAATGAGCAGTTCTTC. This codes for CSVNRDTFNEQFF.

This clonotype was detected ten times or more. V is TRBV5-5 and J is TRBJ2-3, with 7 bases identical to TRBD1. J was trimmed by 5 bases and V by 4 bases; bases with no gene match: 4. Germline-derived CDR1 and CDR2 are SGHKS and YYEKEE (reference sequence). CDR3 length equals 13 residues. The CDR3 sequence is CASSRDSGDTQYF. CDR3 in DNA: TGTGCCAGCAGCCGGGACAGTGGAGATACGCAGTATTTT.

Ten or more counts support this clonotype. The gene calls are TRBV7-2 and TRBJ2-2; a weak D match, TRBD2 (5 bases). V gave up 1 base and J gave up 4 bases, with 10 bases separating them. In germline, CDR1 is SGHTA, CDR2 FQGNSA. This CDR3 comprises 15 residues. The CDR3 nucleotides read TGTGCCAGCAGCTTAGTTCGGGGAAGCACCGGGGAGCTGTTTTTT. Its protein product is CASSLVRGSTGELFF. The entire variable domain, with the rest obtained from reference TRBV7-2 and TRBJ2-2, is as follows: GAGVSQSPSNKVTEKGKDVELRCDPISGHTALYWYRQSLGQGLEFLIYFQGNSAPDKSGLPSDRFSAERTGGSVSTLTIQRTQQEDSAVYLCASSLVRGSTGELFFGEGSRLTVL.

This clonotype has ten or more counts. This rearrangement joins TRBV5-5 to TRBJ2-7; D unclear. The length of the CDR3 is 13 residues. The germline V and J ends were trimmed by 2 bases and 3 bases, with 9 bases remaining between them. The germline gives CDR1 SGHKS, CDR2 YYEKEE (reference sequence). CDR3 bases: TGTGCCAGCAGCTTAATAGGGATCTACGAGCAGTACTTC. Its translation: CASSLIGIYEQYF. The full variable domain, its missing parts supplied by reference TRBV5-5 and TRBJ2-7, is DAGVTQSPTHLIKTRGQQVTLRCSPISGHKSVSWYQQVLGQGPQFIFQYYEKEERGRGNFPDRFSARQFPNYSSELNVNALLLGDSALYLCASSLIGIYEQYFGPGTRLTVT.

This clonotype was observed at least ten times. The chain carries TRBV3-1 and TRBJ2-7; 7 positions match TRBD1. The CDR3 covers 14 residues. V shed 4 bases, J shed 2 bases, and the junction held 5 bases outside the gene matches. Germline values: CDR1 LGHDT, CDR2 YNNKEL (reference sequence). In DNA form, the CDR3 reads TGTGCCAGCAGCCTGGACCAGGGGGCCTACGAGCAGTACTTC. It specifies CASSLDQGAYEQYF.